The 3 T cell receptor beta chains listed next were all sequenced from one sample in a study of cytomegalovirus exposure and HLA in healthy donors. 13 Jbeta primers and 60 Vbeta primers were used for the PCR. This table comes from immunoSEQ multiplex PCR, and its TCRdb copy is limited to in-frame clones, with some not included. Among around 72,000 clones listed, over 50% were seen once. Sample: PBMCs. These TCRs come from a man in his forties in good health and CMV-seropositive.

The rearrangement uses TRBV28 and TRBJ2-5; tentatively, D is TRBD1 (6 bases). The germline CDR1 and CDR2 sequences are MDHEN and SYDVKM. The V end was cut by 5 bases, the J end by 5 bases, with 15 bases between. The CDR3 length is 14 residues. Here the CDR3 reads CASSPPGQSETQYF. The CDR3, as DNA: TGTGCCAGCAGTCCTCCCGGACAGAGTGAGACCCAGTACTTC.

The V call is TRBV10-3, the J call TRBJ2-1, with 12 bases fitting TRBD1. V lost 7 bases to trimming and J lost 9 bases; unmatched junction nucleotides: 4. CDR3 size: 13 residues. Germline CDR1 and CDR2: ENHRY and SYGVKD. DNA for the CDR3: TGTGCCATCAAAGGGACAGGGGGCTTTGAGCAGTTCTTC. It is translated as CAIKGTGGFEQFF.

The chain carries TRBV14 and TRBJ1-3; D gene uncertain. Deletions cut 4 bases from V and 7 bases from J, with 8 bases between. CDR1 and CDR2 (germline): SGHDN, FVKESK. The CDR3 spans 12 residues. The CDR3, as DNA: TGTGCCAGCAGCCCCATGTTGAACACCATATATTTT. It codes for CASSPMLNTIYF.